A single sample gave rise to the 10 T cell receptor beta chains below, sequenced in a study of shared clonotypes between healthy human individuals. Clones were read by immunoSEQ multiplex PCR, and TCRdb kept only the in-frame ones, dropping some. The sample has 1.5 million to 1.9 million clones, about 98% seen once. The sequenced material came from naive CD4+ T cells sorted from blood. Subset here: CD45RA+ positively selected. The receptors come from a man aged 30-40 years in good health.

In this sample, this clone turned up once. This chain uses TRBV4-3 with TRBJ2-2; 8 nucleotides match TRBD2. The CDR3 runs 17 residues. J gave up 6 bases and V 0 bases, and 9 bases lay outside the gene matches. From germline, CDR1 is LGHNA and CDR2 YSLEER. The CDR3 loop is CASSQDGLAGGAGELFF. CDR3 in DNA: TGCGCCAGCAGCCAAGATGGTCTTGCGGGAGGAGCCGGGGAGCTGTTTTTT.

The rearrangement uses TRBV27 and TRBJ2-7, with unresolved D. CDR3 length: 13 residues. Looked up from germline, CDR1 is MNHEY and CDR2 is SMNVEV (reference sequence). Deletions cut 7 bases from V and 2 bases from J, with 12 bases between. The CDR3 bases are TGTGCCAGCAAAAGGTCCGGAACCTACGAGCAGTACTTC. It codes for CASKRSGTYEQYF.

V usage is TRBV11-3 and J usage is TRBJ2-7; D unclear. In germline, CDR1 is SGHNT, CDR2 YENEEA. V lost 4 bases, J lost 3 bases, and 10 bases lay in between. CDR3 length: 13 amino acids. The DNA for the CDR3 is TGTGCCAGCAGCTCTAGATCTGGCTACGAGCAGTACTTC. Translating it yields CASSSRSGYEQYF.

The DNA for the CDR3 is TGTGCCAGTAGTATCGACAGGGTCGTAGGGCAGCCCCAGCATTTT. This gives the protein CASSIDRVVGQPQHF. The gene calls are TRBV19 and TRBJ1-5; TRBD1 agrees at 7 bases. Germline V CDR1 and CDR2: LNHDA, SQIVND (reference sequence). The CDR3 is 15 amino acids. V lost 3 bases and J lost 7; bases outside the gene matches: 9.

CDR3 amino acids: CASSYATGPSGNEQFF. The CDR3 coding sequence is TGTGCCAGCAGTTACGCTACAGGGCCCTCCGGGAATGAGCAGTTCTTC. V and J are TRBV6-6 and TRBJ2-1; a possible D gene is TRBD1 (6 bases). Germline CDR1 MNHNY, CDR2 SVGAGI (reference sequence). The CDR3 extends over 16 amino acids. V lost 2 bases and J 7 bases, leaving 18 bases between the germline ends.

This clone was seen only once. CDR3 residues: CASSDNRAPGDTQYF. The CDR3 DNA follows: TGCGCCAGCAGTGACAATAGGGCCCCCGGGGATACGCAGTATTTT. The gene calls are TRBV10-1 and TRBJ2-3, with D hard to call. The CDR3 sequence is 15 residues long. CDR1 WNHNN and CDR2 SYGVQD come from the germline V gene (reference sequence). Trimming stripped 3 bases from V and 6 bases from J, with 16 bases between.

V is TRBV30 and J is TRBJ2-7; D might be TRBD2 (5 bases). Per the germline V gene, CDR1 is GTSNPN and CDR2 is SVGIG (reference sequence). The length of the CDR3 is 15 residues. Between the trimmed V and J ends, which lost 0 bases and 2 bases, there was a span of 14 bases. The CDR3 DNA reads TGTGCCTGGAGTGTCTCGGGGAGTATAGCCTACGAGCAGTACTTC. Encoded protein: CAWSVSGSIAYEQYF. Together with reference TRBV30 and TRBJ2-7, the CDR3 gives the full variable domain: SQTIHQWPATLVQPVGSPLSLECTVEGTSNPNLYWYRQAAGRGLQLLFYSVGIGQISSEVPQNLSASRPQDRQFILSSKKLLLSDSGFYLCAWSVSGSIAYEQYFGPGTRLTVT.

This chain uses TRBV7-9 with TRBJ1-3, with no clear D. Between the trimmed V and J ends, which lost 1 base and 6 bases, there was a span of 4 bases. CDR3 length: 12 residues. CDR1 is SEHNR and CDR2 is FQNEAQ in the germline V gene (reference sequence). The CDR3 sequence: CASSLEENTIYF. CDR3 nucleotide sequence: TGTGCCAGCAGCTTAGAGGAAAACACCATATATTTT. Full variable domain (remainder filled in from reference TRBV7-9 and TRBJ1-3): DTGVSQNPRHKITKRGQNVTFRCDPISEHNRLYWYRQTLGQGPEFLTYFQNEAQLEKSRLLSDRFSAERPKGSFSTLEIQRTEQGDSAMYLCASSLEENTIYFGEGSWLTVV.

The genes are TRBV2 and TRBJ2-7; D unresolved. The CDR3 loop spans 12 amino acids. V lost 4 bases and J 6 bases, leaving 10 bases between the germline ends. Per germline, CDR1 SNHLY and CDR2 FYNNEI. CDR3 loop: CASSVELGEQYF. The CDR3 DNA reads TGTGCCAGCAGTGTAGAGCTTGGCGAGCAGTACTTC. The whole variable domain, remainder taken from reference TRBV2 and TRBJ2-7, is EPEVTQTPSHQVTQMGQEVILRCVPISNHLYFYWYRQILGQKVEFLVSFYNNEISEKSEIFDDQFSVERPDGSNFTLKIRSTKLEDSAMYFCASSVELGEQYFGPGTRLTVT.

The chain carries TRBV5-6 and TRBJ2-5, with TRBD1 matching over 9 bases. Germline CDR1 reads SGHDT; CDR2 reads YYEEEE. The J segment lost 5 bases and the V segment lost 0 bases, leaving 2 bases of the junction unmatched. The CDR3 runs 14 residues. As DNA, the CDR3 is TGTGCCAGCAGCTTGGTGACAGGGGGGGAGACCCAGTACTTC. Translating gives CASSLVTGGETQYF.